Listed below are T cell receptor beta chains from one sample, sequenced in a study of regulatory T cells in long-lasting Graves disease. Each CDR3 protein gets one entry after TCRdb re-called the multiplex PCR reads with MiXCR. The sample lists about 470,000 distinct CDR3 sequences; about 22% were seen once. The source was peripheral blood mononuclear cells (PBMCs), collected when the disease was refractory, from a patient treated with antithyroid drugs. Source of these receptors: a female donor with Graves disease. The CDR3 runs from the conserved cysteine through the conserved F or W. D genes are given only for firm matches. A clone size is listed for some rows: how often the clone was seen (once, few, many), or a class if it is expanded.

TRBV7-9	once	TRBJ1-1	-	CASSLYPGPNTEAFF	TGTGCCAGCAGCTTATATCCGGGACCGAACACTGAAGCTTTCTTT
TRBV6-8	many	TRBJ1-1	TRBD1	CASSLPGQGNAEAFF	TGTGCCAGCAGTTTACCGGGACAGGGCAACGCTGAAGCTTTCTTT
TRBV6-1	many	TRBJ2-5	TRBD2	CASSGGLAVQETQYF	TGTGCCAGCAGTGGCGGACTAGCGGTTCAAGAGACCCAGTACTTC
TRBV6-1	many	TRBJ1-2	-	CASSQSPGQWDGYTF	TGTGCCAGCAGTCAGAGTCCCGGACAGTGGGATGGCTACACCTTC
TRBV27	-	TRBJ1-5	TRBD1	CASSWMGQGPQHF	TGTGCCAGCAGTTGGATGGGACAGGGTCCCCAGCATTTT
TRBV9	-	TRBJ1-1	-	CASSGEAAGTTEAFF	TGTGCCAGCAGCGGCGAGGCTGCGGGAACCACTGAAGCTTTCTTT
TRBV7-2	-	TRBJ1-1	-	CASSLGEVRANTEAFF	TGTGCCAGCAGCTTAGGGGAAGTCCGGGCGAACACTGAAGCTTTCTTT
TRBV6-5	many	TRBJ1-5	-	CASSSLGIDDQPQHF	TGTGCCAGCAGTTCCCTCGGGATTGATGATCAGCCCCAGCATTTT
TRBV12-3/TRBV12-4	few	TRBJ2-7	TRBD1	CASSKETGAYNEQYF	TGTGCCAGCAGTAAGGAAACAGGGGCTTACAACGAGCAGTACTTC
TRBV7-9	-	TRBJ2-3	-	CATADSADTQYF	TGTGCCACCGCGGACAGCGCGGATACGCAGTATTTT
TRBV19	-	TRBJ2-7	-	CASSFSTDLSYEQYF	TGTGCCAGTAGTTTTTCGACGGACTTATCCTACGAGCAGTACTTC
TRBV2	few	TRBJ2-7	TRBD1	CASSPGDRAYEQYF	TGTGCCAGCAGCCCCGGGGACAGAGCCTACGAGCAGTACTTC
TRBV27	-	TRBJ2-7	TRBD2	CASRTSGAYEQYF	TGTGCCAGCAGGACTAGCGGGGCTTACGAGCAGTACTTC
TRBV9	-	TRBJ2-7	TRBD2	CASSVREAFSYEQYF	TGTGCCAGCAGCGTTCGGGAGGCCTTCTCCTACGAGCAGTACTTC
TRBV7-9	few	TRBJ2-7	TRBD1	CASSKIQGALMNEQYF	TGTGCCAGCAGCAAAATACAGGGGGCTTTGATGAACGAGCAGTACTTC
TRBV19	few	TRBJ2-6	-	CASSTSGVPGANVLTF	TGTGCCAGTTCCACCTCCGGAGTCCCTGGGGCCAACGTCCTGACTTTC
TRBV5-1	few	TRBJ1-4	TRBD1	CASSPGQGEEKLFF	TGCGCCAGCAGCCCGGGACAGGGAGAGGAAAAACTGTTTTTT
TRBV6-2/TRBV6-3	few	TRBJ1-1	-	CASSIVQNTEAFF	TGTGCCAGCAGTATAGTACAGAACACTGAAGCTTTCTTT
TRBV11-1	many	TRBJ1-2	TRBD1	CASSPNRGELWSYGYTF	TGTGCCAGCAGCCCCAACAGGGGGGAGCTATGGAGCTATGGCTACACCTTC
TRBV20-1	many	TRBJ2-5	-	CSAREYEGGTTRQETQYF	TGCAGTGCTAGAGAGTATGAGGGAGGGACAACACGCCAAGAGACCCAGTACTTC
TRBV20-1	many	TRBJ2-7	-	CSGGDLYEQYF	TGCAGTGGGGGGGACCTCTACGAGCAGTACTTC
TRBV7-9	few	TRBJ2-4	-	CASSLGSGRLNIQYF	TGTGCCAGCAGCTTAGGATCAGGGCGACTCAACATTCAGTACTTC
TRBV2	many	TRBJ1-6	-	CASRRQVSHSSYNSPLHF	TGTGCCAGCAGGAGGCAGGTCTCCCACAGCTCCTATAATTCACCCCTCCACTTT
TRBV11-2	many	TRBJ2-5	TRBD1	CASSKDRAETQYF	TGTGCCAGCAGCAAAGACAGGGCTGAGACCCAGTACTTC